This T cell receptor beta chain stems from a study of cytomegalovirus exposure and HLA in healthy donors. The wider study: The study placed approximately 81% of its 398 genotyped donors in the Caucasian-associated ancestry cluster. Overall study findings and caveats: Among immune exposure information, only CMV serostatus was available. Later, TCR association rates were found to vary by HLA locus, highest for DRB1 and lowest for HLA-C.

In its sample, this clone was seen a few times. Its antigen is unidentified. PCR primers comprised 60 Vbeta and 13 Jbeta primers. TCRdb's copy holds only in-frame clones and misses some; the assay was immunoSEQ multiplex PCR. The data contain roughly 120,000 clones, approximately 80% of them singletons. The V end was cut by 2 bases, the J end by 7 bases, with 10 bases between. The CDR3 extends over 14 amino acids. Germline CDR1 SGHRS, CDR2 YFSETQ. The sequence was obtained from a woman in her 40s in good health and CMV-seropositive. The V and J genes are TRBV5-1 and TRBJ1-6; perhaps TRBD1 as D (6 bases). Sequencing input: PBMCs. The CDR3 region is CASSFYRANSPLHF. The CDR3, as DNA: TGCGCCAGCAGCTTTTACAGGGCGAATTCACCCCTCCACTTT.